A selection of T cell receptor beta chains follows, all from one sample in a study of human T cells and chemical hapten exposure. Each CDR3 protein gets one entry after TCRdb re-called the RACE reads with MiXCR. Of 35,000 to 45,000 distinct CDR3 sequences in the sample, around 9% were seen once. The sequences come from whole blood, collected in connection with sensitization to the hapten diphenylcyclopropenone (DPC). The receptors shown here come from a woman between 35 and 50 years old with alopecia areata. Some clones in this sample may be carry-over from other donors' samples. Both conserved end residues are part of each CDR3. Fields, in order: J gene, clone size, V gene, CDR3 length, D gene, CDR3 DNA, CDR3 protein. The D gene is left open where the match is weak. Clone size is shown for a subset of rows, as once, few, many or a class of expanded clone.

>TRBJ1-1|many|TRBV6-6|14|.
TGTGCCAGCTGCGACACAGCCTTGAACACTGAAGCTTTCTTT
CASCDTALNTEAFF
>TRBJ2-2|.|TRBV30|14|.
TGTGCCTCCCCGAGTGGAGGGAACACCGGGGAGCTGTTTTTT
CASPSGGNTGELFF
>TRBJ1-1|.|TRBV29-1|12|.
TGCAGCGTTGAACCGGGCCTCACTGAAGCTTTCTTT
CSVEPGLTEAFF
>TRBJ1-1|many|TRBV2|16|.
TGTGCCAGCAGTGCCCTTGTTGGGAGGGGTGGCACTGAAGCTTTCTTT
CASSALVGRGGTEAFF
>TRBJ1-1|many|TRBV29-1|13|TRBD1
TGCAGCGTGAGGACAGGGGGCAGAACTGAAGCTTTCTTT
CSVRTGGRTEAFF
>TRBJ2-3|many|TRBV12-3/TRBV12-4|12|.
TGTGCCAGCAGGCGTGGGACAGATACGCAGTATTTT
CASRRGTDTQYF
>TRBJ1-1|many|TRBV9|15|.
TGTGCCAGCAGCGAAGGCAAACAGGCCAACACTGAAGCTTTCTTT
CASSEGKQANTEAFF
>TRBJ2-3|many|TRBV9|12|.
TGTGCCAGCAGCGTAGGGCCAGATACGCAGTATTTT
CASSVGPDTQYF
>TRBJ1-4|many|TRBV9|17|TRBD1
TGTGCCAGCAGCCTTGGACAGGGTGGTGCAACTAATGAAAAACTGTTTTTT
CASSLGQGGATNEKLFF
>TRBJ2-3|.|TRBV12-3/TRBV12-4|13|.
TGTGCCAGCATAAAGGCGGGTACAGATACGCAGTATTTT
CASIKAGTDTQYF
>TRBJ2-5|many|TRBV7-2|16|TRBD2
TGTGCCAGCAGCTTAGTGGGCGGGGGGGCCCCGGAGACCCAGTACTTC
CASSLVGGGAPETQYF
>TRBJ1-3|medium-sized|TRBV29-1|13|.
TGCAGCGTTGCGGTGAGCTCTGGAAACACCATATATTTT
CSVAVSSGNTIYF
>TRBJ2-7|many|TRBV6-2/TRBV6-3|14|.
TGTGCCAGCAGTTTCCTGGACGGGGGATACGAGCAGTACTTC
CASSFLDGGYEQYF